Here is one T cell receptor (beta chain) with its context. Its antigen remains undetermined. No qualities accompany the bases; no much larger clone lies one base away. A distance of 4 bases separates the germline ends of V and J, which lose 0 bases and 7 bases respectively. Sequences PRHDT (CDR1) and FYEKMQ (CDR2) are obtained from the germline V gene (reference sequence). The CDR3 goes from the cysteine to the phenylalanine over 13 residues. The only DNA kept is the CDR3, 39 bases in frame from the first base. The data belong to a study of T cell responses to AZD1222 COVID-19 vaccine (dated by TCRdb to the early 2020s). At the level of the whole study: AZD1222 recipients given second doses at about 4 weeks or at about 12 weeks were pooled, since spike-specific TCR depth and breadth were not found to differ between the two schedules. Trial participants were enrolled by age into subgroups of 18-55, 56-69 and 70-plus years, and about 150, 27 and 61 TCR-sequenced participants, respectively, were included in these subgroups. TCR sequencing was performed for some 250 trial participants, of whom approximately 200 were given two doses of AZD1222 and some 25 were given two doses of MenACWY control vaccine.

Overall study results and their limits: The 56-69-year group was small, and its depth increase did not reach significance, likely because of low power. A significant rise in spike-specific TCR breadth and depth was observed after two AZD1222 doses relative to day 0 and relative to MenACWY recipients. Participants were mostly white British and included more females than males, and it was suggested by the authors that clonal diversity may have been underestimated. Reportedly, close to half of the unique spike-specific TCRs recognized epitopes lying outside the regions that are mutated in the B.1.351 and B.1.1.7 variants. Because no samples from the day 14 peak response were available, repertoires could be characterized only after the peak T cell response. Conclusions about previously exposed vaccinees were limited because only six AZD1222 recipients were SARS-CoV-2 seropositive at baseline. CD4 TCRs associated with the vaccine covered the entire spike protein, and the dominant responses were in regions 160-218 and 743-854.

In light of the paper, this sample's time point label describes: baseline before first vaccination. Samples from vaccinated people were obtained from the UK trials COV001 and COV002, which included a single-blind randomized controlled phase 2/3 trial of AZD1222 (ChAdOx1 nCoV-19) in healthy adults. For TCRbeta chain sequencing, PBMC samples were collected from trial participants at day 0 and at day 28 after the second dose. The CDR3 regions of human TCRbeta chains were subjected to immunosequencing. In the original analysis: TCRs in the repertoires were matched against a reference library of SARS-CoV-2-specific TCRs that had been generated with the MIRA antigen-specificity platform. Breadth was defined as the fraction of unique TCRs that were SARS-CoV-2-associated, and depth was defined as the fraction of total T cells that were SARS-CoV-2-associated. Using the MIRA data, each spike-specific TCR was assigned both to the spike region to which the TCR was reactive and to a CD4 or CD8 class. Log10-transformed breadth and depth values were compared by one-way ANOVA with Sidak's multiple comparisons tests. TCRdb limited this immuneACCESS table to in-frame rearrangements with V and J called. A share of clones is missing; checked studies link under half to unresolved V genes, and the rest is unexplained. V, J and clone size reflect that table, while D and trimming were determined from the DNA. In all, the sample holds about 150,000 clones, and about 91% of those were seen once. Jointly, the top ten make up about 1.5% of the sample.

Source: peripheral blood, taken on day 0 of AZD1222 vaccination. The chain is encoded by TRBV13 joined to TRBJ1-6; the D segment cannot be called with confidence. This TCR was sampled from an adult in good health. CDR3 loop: CASSLGVNSPLHF. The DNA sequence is TGTGCCAGCAGCTTAGGGGTAAATTCACCCCTCCACTTT.